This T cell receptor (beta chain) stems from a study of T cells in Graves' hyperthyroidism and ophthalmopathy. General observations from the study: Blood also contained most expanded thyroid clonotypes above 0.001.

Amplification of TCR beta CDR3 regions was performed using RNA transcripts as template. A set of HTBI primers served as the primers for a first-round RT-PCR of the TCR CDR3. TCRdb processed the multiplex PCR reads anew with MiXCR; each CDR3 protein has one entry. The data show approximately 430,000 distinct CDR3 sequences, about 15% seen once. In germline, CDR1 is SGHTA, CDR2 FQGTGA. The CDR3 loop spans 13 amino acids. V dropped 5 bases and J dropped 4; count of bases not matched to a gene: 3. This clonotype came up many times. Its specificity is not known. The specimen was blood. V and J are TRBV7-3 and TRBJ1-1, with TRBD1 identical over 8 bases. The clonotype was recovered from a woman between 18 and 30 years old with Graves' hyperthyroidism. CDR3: CASSIQGGTEAFF. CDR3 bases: TGTGCCAGCAGCATACAGGGGGGCACTGAAGCTTTCTTT.